This T cell receptor (beta chain) was obtained from a study of blood T cell repertoires in COVID-19. On the study more broadly: Acute and convalescent COVID-19 specimens originated in the United States, Italy and Spain. The cDNA or gDNA used as material had been derived from T cells, B-cell-depleted T cells, or PBMCs.

Original processing methods: Reference gene primer amplification yielded estimated nucleated cell counts. The table came from immunoSEQ multiplex PCR; TCRdb's copy has only in-frame clones and leaves some out. V and J calls and clone size are copied from that table; D and trimming were computed from the DNA. The table lists roughly 120,000 clones, 70% to 90% of them singletons. The germline V gene encodes CDR1 MDHEN and CDR2 SYDVKM. V shed 6 bases, J shed 2 bases, and the junction held 17 bases outside the gene matches. This CDR3 spans 18 amino acids. This TCR was recovered from a human donor in a cohort sampled during active COVID-19. J is TRBJ2-7 and V is TRBV28, with 9 bases matching TRBD1. Material for sequencing was peripheral blood. The CDR3 DNA reads TGTGCCAGCAGCTTGACCTATGACAGGGGGATTACTACCTACGAGCAGTACTTC. Its translation is CASSLTYDRGITTYEQYF.